This T cell receptor (beta chain) was sequenced in a study of molecular identifiers for immune sequencing clone quantification. TCRdb itself ran the PCR reads through MiXCR, one entry per CDR3 protein. This table has about 640,000 distinct CDR3 sequences, 15% to 20% appearing once. This clonotype was seen more than once but under ten times. V was clipped by 5 bases and J by 5 bases, with 18 bases between them. CDR1 is MNHEY and CDR2 is SMNVEV in the germline V gene (reference sequence). The CDR3 loop spans 15 amino acids. Naive CD8 libraries came from approximately 20,000 to 980,000 sorted cells with 10%, 30% or 50% RNA. In the sort, naive CD8 T cells were defined as CD8+CD4-CCR7+CD45RA+.

This TCR came from a human donor in good health. Some libraries in this study had Jurkat cell RNA spiked in. The source material was naive CD8+ T cells from blood, with Jurkat cell RNA spiked in. Subset given: FACS-sorted CD8+CD4-CCR7+CD45RA+ naive T cells. The chain links TRBV27 to TRBJ2-5, with a tentative D call TRBD1 (6 bases). DNA of the CDR3: TGTGCCAGCAGTCTAACCTCGGACAGAGTTGAGACCCAGTACTTC. Protein sequence: CASSLTSDRVETQYF.